The T cell receptor (beta chain) under discussion was sequenced for a study of cytomegalovirus exposure and HLA in healthy donors. This CDR3 has 14 residues. The germline CDR1 and CDR2 sequences are ENHRY and SYGVKD. Trimming took 10 bases from V and 5 from J; bases not matched to a gene: 10. Study-wide results and limits: Earlier results showed most TCR beta V segments being productive about 87% or about 30% of the time.

Use of 60 Vbeta and 13 Jbeta primers characterized the PCR. Assay: immunoSEQ multiplex PCR; the TCRdb copy retains only in-frame clones and omits some. The table has under 200,000 clones, 75% seen once. With respect to this clone: No antigen is known for it.

The rearrangement joins TRBV10-3 to TRBJ2-3, with 9 bases identical to TRBD2. This clonotype originated in a male donor in good health and CMV-seronegative. Source material: PBMCs. The CDR3 nucleotides are TGTGCCACCAGAACGGGACTAGCCGGAGATACGCAGTATTTT. Encoded protein: CATRTGLAGDTQYF.